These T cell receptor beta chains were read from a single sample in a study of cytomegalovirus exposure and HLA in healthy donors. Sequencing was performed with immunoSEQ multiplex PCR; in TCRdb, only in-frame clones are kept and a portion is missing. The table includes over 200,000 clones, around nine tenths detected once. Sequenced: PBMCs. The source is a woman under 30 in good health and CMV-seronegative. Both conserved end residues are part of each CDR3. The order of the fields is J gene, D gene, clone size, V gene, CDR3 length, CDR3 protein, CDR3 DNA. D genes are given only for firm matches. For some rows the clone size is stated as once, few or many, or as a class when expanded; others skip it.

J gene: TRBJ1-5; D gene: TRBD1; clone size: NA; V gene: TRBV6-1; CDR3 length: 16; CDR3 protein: CASSELAGQPNQPQHF; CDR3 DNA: TGTGCCAGCAGTGAATTGGCGGGACAGCCCAATCAGCCCCAGCATTTT
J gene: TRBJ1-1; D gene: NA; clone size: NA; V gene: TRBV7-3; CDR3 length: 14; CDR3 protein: CASSPRGGNTEAFF; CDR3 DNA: TGTGCCAGCAGCCCCCGGGGGGGGAACACTGAAGCTTTCTTT
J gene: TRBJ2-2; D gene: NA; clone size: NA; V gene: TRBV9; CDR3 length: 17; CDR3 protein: CASSVGGGGRVTGELFF; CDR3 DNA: TGTGCCAGCAGCGTAGGTGGAGGGGGCCGGGTCACCGGGGAGCTGTTTTTT
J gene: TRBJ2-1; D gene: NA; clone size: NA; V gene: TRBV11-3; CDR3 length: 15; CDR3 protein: CASSFGARLNNEQFF; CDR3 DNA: TGTGCCAGCAGCTTTGGTGCTCGACTGAACAATGAGCAGTTCTTC
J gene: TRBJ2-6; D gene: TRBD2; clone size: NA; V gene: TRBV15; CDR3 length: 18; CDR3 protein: CATSREGTSASGANVLTF; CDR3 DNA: TGTGCCACCAGCCGCGAAGGGACTAGCGCTTCTGGGGCCAACGTCCTGACTTTC
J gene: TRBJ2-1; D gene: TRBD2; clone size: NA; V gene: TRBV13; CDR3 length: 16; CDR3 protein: CASSPGALAGGGEQFF; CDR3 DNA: TGTGCCAGCAGCCCGGGGGCACTAGCGGGAGGGGGTGAGCAGTTCTTC
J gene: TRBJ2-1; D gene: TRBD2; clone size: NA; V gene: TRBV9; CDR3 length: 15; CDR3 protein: CASSVDEREREEQFF; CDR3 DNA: TGTGCCAGCAGCGTAGACGAGCGGGAGAGGGAGGAGCAGTTCTTC
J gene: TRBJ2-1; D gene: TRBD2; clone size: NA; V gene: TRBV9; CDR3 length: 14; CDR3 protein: CASSVGLTSDEQFF; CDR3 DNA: TGTGCCAGCAGCGTAGGTTTGACTAGCGATGAGCAGTTCTTC
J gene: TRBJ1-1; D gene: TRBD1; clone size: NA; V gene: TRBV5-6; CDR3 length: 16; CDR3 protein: CASSLAPTGGVTEAFF; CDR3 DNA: TGTGCCAGCAGCTTGGCCCCGACAGGGGGAGTCACTGAAGCTTTCTTT
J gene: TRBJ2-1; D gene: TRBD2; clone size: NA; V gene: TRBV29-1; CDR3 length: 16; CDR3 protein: CSVEERSGRAYNEQFF; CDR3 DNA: TGCAGCGTTGAAGAACGTAGCGGGAGGGCCTACAATGAGCAGTTCTTC
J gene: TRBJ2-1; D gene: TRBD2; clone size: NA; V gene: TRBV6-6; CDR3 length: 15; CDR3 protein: CASWPTSGGINEQFF; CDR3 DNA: TGTGCCAGCTGGCCGACTAGCGGGGGGATAAATGAGCAGTTCTTC
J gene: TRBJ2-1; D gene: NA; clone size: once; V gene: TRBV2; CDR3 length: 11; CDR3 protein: CASSDLDEQFF; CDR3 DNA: TGTGCCAGCAGTGATCTAGATGAGCAGTTCTTC
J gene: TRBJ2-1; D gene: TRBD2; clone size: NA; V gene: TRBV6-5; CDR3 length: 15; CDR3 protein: CASSPSGRANSEQFF; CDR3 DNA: TGTGCCAGCAGTCCTAGCGGGAGGGCCAATTCTGAGCAGTTCTTC
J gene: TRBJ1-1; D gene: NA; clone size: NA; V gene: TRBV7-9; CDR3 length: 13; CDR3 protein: CASSQKFGTEAFF; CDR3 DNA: TGTGCCAGCAGCCAAAAGTTCGGGACTGAAGCTTTCTTT
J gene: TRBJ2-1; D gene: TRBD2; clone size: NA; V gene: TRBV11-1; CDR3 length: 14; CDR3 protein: CASSFREGYNEQFF; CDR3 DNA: TGTGCCAGCAGCTTCCGGGAGGGATACAATGAGCAGTTCTTC
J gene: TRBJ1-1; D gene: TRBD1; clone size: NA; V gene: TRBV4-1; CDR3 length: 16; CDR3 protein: CASSQVPGQGATEAFF; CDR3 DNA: TGCGCCAGCAGCCAAGTTCCGGGACAGGGGGCTACTGAAGCTTTCTTT
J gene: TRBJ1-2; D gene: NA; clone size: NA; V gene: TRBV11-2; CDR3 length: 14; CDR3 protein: CASRLVRSNYGYTF; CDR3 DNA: TGTGCCAGCAGGCTAGTAAGGTCTAACTATGGCTACACCTTC
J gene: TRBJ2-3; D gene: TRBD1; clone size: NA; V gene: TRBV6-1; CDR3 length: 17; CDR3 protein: CASSERMGQGSTDTQYF; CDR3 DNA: TGTGCCAGCAGTGAGCGTATGGGACAGGGGAGCACAGATACGCAGTATTTT
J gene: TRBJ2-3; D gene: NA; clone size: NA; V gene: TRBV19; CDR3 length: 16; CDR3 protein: CASSIGGTLSTDTQYF; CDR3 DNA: TGTGCCAGTAGTATAGGCGGCACCTTAAGCACAGATACGCAGTATTTT
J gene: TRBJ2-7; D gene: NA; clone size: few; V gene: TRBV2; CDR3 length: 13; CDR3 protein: CASSEGPKSGQYF; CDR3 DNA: TGTGCCAGCAGTGAAGGGCCCAAAAGTGGGCAGTACTTC
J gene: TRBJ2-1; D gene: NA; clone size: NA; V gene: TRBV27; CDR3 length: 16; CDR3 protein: CASSLGWGDHYNEQFF; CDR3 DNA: TGTGCCAGCAGTTTGGGGTGGGGGGACCATTACAATGAGCAGTTCTTC
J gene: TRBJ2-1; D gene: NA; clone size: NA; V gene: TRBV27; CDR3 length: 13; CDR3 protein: CASRLTTYNEQFF; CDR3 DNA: TGTGCCAGCAGATTGACAACCTACAATGAGCAGTTCTTC
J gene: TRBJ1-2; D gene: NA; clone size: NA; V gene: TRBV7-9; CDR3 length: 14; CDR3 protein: CASSLGPSVQGYTF; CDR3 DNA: TGTGCCAGCAGCTTAGGTCCCTCGGTACAGGGCTACACCTTC